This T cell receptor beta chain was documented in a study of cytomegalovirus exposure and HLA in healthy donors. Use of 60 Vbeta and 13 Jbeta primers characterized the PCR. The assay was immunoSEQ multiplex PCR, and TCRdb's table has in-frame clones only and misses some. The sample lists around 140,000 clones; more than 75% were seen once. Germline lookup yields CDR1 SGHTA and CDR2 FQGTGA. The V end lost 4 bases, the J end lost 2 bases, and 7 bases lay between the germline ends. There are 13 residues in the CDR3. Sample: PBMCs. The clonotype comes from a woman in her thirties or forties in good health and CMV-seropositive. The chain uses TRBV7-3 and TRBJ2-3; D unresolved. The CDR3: CASSSRNTDTQYF. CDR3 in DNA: TGTGCCAGCAGCTCGCGTAACACAGATACGCAGTATTTT.